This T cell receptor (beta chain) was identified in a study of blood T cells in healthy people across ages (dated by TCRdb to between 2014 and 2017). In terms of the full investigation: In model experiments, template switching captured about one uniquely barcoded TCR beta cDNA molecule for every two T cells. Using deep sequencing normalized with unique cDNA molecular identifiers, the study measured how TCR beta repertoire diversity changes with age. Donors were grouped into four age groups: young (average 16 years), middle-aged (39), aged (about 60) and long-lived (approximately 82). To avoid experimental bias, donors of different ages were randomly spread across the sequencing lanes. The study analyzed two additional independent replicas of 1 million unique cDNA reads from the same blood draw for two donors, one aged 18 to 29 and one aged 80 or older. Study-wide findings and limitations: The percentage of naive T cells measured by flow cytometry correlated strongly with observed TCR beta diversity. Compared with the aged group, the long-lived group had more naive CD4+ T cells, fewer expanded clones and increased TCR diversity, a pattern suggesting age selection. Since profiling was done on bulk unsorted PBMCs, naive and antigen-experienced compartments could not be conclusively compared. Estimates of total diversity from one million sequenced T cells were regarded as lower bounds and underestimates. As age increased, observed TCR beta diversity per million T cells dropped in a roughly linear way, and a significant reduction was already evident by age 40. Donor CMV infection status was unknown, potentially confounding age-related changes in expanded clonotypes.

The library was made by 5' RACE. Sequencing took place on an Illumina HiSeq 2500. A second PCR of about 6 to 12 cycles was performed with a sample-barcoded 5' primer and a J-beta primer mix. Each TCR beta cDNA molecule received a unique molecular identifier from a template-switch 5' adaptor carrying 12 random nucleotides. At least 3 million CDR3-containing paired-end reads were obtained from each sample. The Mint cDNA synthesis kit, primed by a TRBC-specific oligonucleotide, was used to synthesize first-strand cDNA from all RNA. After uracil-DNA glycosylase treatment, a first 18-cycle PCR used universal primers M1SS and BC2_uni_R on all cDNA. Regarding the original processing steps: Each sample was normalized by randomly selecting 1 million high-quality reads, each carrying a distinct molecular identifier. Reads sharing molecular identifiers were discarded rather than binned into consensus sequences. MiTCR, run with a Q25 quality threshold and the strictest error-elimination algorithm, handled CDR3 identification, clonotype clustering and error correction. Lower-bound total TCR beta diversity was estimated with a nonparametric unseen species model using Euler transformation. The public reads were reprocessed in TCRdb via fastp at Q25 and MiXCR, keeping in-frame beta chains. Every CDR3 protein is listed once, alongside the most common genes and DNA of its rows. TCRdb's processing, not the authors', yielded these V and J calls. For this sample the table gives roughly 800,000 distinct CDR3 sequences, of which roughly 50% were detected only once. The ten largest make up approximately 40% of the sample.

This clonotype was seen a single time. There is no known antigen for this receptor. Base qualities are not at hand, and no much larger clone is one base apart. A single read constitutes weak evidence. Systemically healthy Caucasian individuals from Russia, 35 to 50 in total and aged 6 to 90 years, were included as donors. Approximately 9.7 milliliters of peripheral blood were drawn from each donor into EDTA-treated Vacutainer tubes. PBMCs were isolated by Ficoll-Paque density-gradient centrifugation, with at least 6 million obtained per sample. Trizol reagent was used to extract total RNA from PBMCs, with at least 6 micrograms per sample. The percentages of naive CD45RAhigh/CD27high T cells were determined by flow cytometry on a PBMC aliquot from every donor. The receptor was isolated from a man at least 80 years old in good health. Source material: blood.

CDR3 sequence: CAISKNESGRARTDTQYF. The DNA sequence is as follows: TGTGCCATCAGTAAGAATGAAAGCGGGAGGGCAAGAACAGATACGCAGTATTTT. The rearrangement joined TRBV10-3 to TRBJ2-3, and TRBD2 aligns with 10 junction nucleotides. CDR1 ENHRY and CDR2 SYGVKD are derived from the germline V gene. Measured from the cysteine to the phenylalanine, the CDR3 is 18 residues long. The DNA shown is the 54-base CDR3, in frame from base 1. V loses 5 bases at its end and J loses 3 bases; junction bases beyond the gene matches: 14.